One and the same sample provided the 30 T cell receptor beta chains below, sequenced in a study of OX40 agonist ivuxolimab in advanced cancers. The library was made by the immunoSEQ multiplex PCR assay. Held by TCRdb, this immuneACCESS table contains in-frame sequences only and omits some clones. Under half of the omission traces to an unresolved V gene where checked; the cause of the rest is unknown. The sample table contains about 95,000 clones; only one count was recorded for roughly nine tenths of them. 2% to 3% of the sample is taken by the ten largest. This material consisted of CD4+ or CD8+ T cells sorted from blood, taken in a trial of the OX40 agonist ivuxolimab. These receptor sequences come from an adult with an advanced solid tumor such as melanoma, head and neck, liver or kidney cancer.

The chain uses TRBV7-9 and TRBJ1-4; tentatively, D is TRBD1 (5 bases). The V end was cut by 1 base, the J end by 7 bases, with 10 bases between. Germline CDR1 and CDR2: SEHNR and FQNEAQ (reference sequence). The CDR3 has 14 residues. CDR3 nucleotide sequence: TGTGCCAGCAGCTTAGGGGGCGCAGCTGAAAAACTGTTTTTT. Residues: CASSLGGAAEKLFF.

The chain is built from TRBV6-5 and TRBJ2-1, with TRBD1 matching over 7 bases. Looked up from germline, CDR1 is MNHEY and CDR2 is SVGAGI. This CDR3 comprises 13 residues. The junction had 7 bases not matched to a gene; V was cut back by 7 bases and J by 7 bases. CDR3 nucleotide sequence: TGTGCCAGCACGAGGGGGCCTCAGAATGAGCAGTTCTTC. This translates into CASTRGPQNEQFF.

V usage is TRBV4-3 and J usage is TRBJ2-7; no clear D gene. This CDR3 has 13 amino acids. The germline CDR1 and CDR2 sequences are LGHNA and YSLEER. V was pared by 0 bases and J by 10 bases, with 13 bases between. The DNA for the CDR3 is TGCGCCAGCAGCCAAGATCCAGGTTCAGGCCAGTACTTC. This encodes CASSQDPGSGQYF.

J is TRBJ1-3 and V is TRBV12-5; D gene uncertain. Germline assignment: CDR1 LGHNT and CDR2 FRNRAP. Deletions cut 2 bases from V and 3 bases from J, with 23 bases between. CDR3 length: 19 residues. This CDR3 reads CASGLPILMGKKNGNTIYF. CDR3 in DNA: TGTGCTAGTGGTTTGCCCATACTGATGGGGAAAAAAAATGGAAACACCATATATTTT.

The V and J genes are TRBV10-3 and TRBJ2-7; 11 nucleotides match TRBD2. CDR1 ENHRY and CDR2 SYGVKD come from the germline V gene. The CDR3 has 14 amino acids. J gave up 4 bases and V 6 bases, and 5 bases lay outside the gene matches. CDR3 DNA: TGTGCCATCAGAACTAGCGGGAGTCGATACGAGCAGTACTTC. It encodes CAIRTSGSRYEQYF.

The gene calls are TRBV28 and TRBJ1-2; D perhaps matches TRBD1 (6 bases). The CDR3 has 14 amino acids. Germline V lookup: CDR1 MDHEN, CDR2 SYDVKM. Trimming removed 4 bases at V and 1 base at J, with 10 bases between. The CDR3, as DNA: TGTGCCAGCAGTTCCGGGACAATTAACTATGGCTACACCTTC. It codes for CASSSGTINYGYTF.

The rearrangement uses TRBV30 and TRBJ2-7; D might be TRBD1 (5 bases). CDR1 and CDR2 (germline): GTSNPN, SVGIG (reference sequence). With 2 bases removed from V and 0 bases from J, the gap between germline ends came to 11 bases. The CDR3 runs to 14 residues. The CDR3 region has the DNA TGTGCCTGGAGTATAGGACAAAGCTCCTACGAGCAGTACTTC. Protein sequence: CAWSIGQSSYEQYF. The full variable domain, with the rest looked up from reference TRBV30 and TRBJ2-7, is SQTIHQWPATLVQPVGSPLSLECTVEGTSNPNLYWYRQAAGRGLQLLFYSVGIGQISSEVPQNLSASRPQDRQFILSSKKLLLSDSGFYLCAWSIGQSSYEQYFGPGTRLTVT.

V is TRBV30 and J is TRBJ2-2; TRBD1 matches at 7 bases. The germline gives CDR1 GTSNPN, CDR2 SVGIG (reference sequence). The CDR3 has 16 amino acids. The trim removed 0 bases at V and 3 bases at J, leaving 7 bases unmatched. Written as DNA, the CDR3 is TGTGCCTGGAGTGTTGGTCGTCAGGGGGACACCGGGGAGCTGTTTTTT. This sequence encodes CAWSVGRQGDTGELFF. Filled out from reference TRBV30 and TRBJ2-2, the complete variable domain reads SQTIHQWPATLVQPVGSPLSLECTVEGTSNPNLYWYRQAAGRGLQLLFYSVGIGQISSEVPQNLSASRPQDRQFILSSKKLLLSDSGFYLCAWSVGRQGDTGELFFGEGSRLTVL.

The rearrangement links TRBV30 to TRBJ2-6; D not certain. The CDR3 runs to 16 residues. Trimming took off 6 bases at V and 0 bases at J, with 15 bases between the two ends. CDR1 GTSNPN and CDR2 SVGIG come from the germline V gene (reference sequence). CDR3 loop: CACTGSPSSGANVLTF. Here the CDR3 DNA reads TGTGCCTGCACCGGCTCCCCGAGCTCTGGGGCCAACGTCCTGACTTTC.

The genes are TRBV5-6 and TRBJ2-7; perhaps TRBD1 as D (5 bases). The CDR3 has 15 residues. In germline, CDR1 is SGHDT, CDR2 YYEEEE. The V and J ends lost 4 bases and 0 bases respectively, with 14 bases between them. CDR3 protein: CASSVGQRSSYEQYF. The CDR3 DNA sequence: TGTGCCAGCAGCGTAGGACAAAGGAGCTCCTACGAGCAGTACTTC.

The rearrangement uses TRBV28 and TRBJ2-5; D is perhaps TRBD2 (5 bases). The J call may be mistaken, given a closer DNA end match to TRBJ2-7. Germline CDR1 MDHEN, CDR2 SYDVKM. This CDR3 spans 16 amino acids. CDR3 sequence: CASRSGKLGDGYEQYF. The CDR3 coding sequence is TGTGCCAGCAGGTCGGGAAAACTGGGAGATGGGTACGAGCAGTACTTC.

The V and J genes are TRBV5-1 and TRBJ2-1, with 8 bases aligning to TRBD2. The trim removed 0 bases at V and 3 bases at J, leaving 2 bases unmatched. The CDR3 is 15 amino acids. Looked up from germline, CDR1 is SGHRS and CDR2 is YFSETQ. CDR3 sequence (DNA): TGCGCCAGCAGCTTGGTAGCGGGATTCTACAATGAGCAGTTCTTC. It encodes CASSLVAGFYNEQFF.

This rearrangement joins TRBV5-1 to TRBJ1-4, with no clear D. With 0 bases removed from V and 8 bases from J, the gap between germline ends came to 14 bases. CDR3 size: 15 residues. Looked up from germline, CDR1 is SGHRS and CDR2 is YFSETQ. The CDR3 sequence: CASSLVGQSREKLFF. For the CDR3, the DNA is TGCGCCAGCAGCTTGGTGGGCCAGAGTAGGGAAAAACTGTTTTTT.

This clone was seen once. The gene calls are TRBV5-1 and TRBJ2-7, with D maybe TRBD2 (5 bases). Germline CDR1 is SGHRS and CDR2 is YFSETQ. V was cut by 0 bases and J by 6 bases, with 19 bases left in between. The CDR3 covers 16 residues. The CDR3 region is CASSLERGKVKGEQYF. In nucleotides, the CDR3 is TGCGCCAGCAGCTTGGAACGGGGAAAGGTAAAAGGCGAGCAGTACTTC.

The J gene is TRBJ1-4, the V gene TRBV2; TRBD1 agrees at 7 bases. After removal of 6 bases from V and 3 bases from J, the junction contained 7 bases not matched to a gene. CDR1 is SNHLY, CDR2 FYNNEI, per germline. This CDR3 has 15 amino acids. CDR3 sequence (DNA): TGTGCCAGCAGAGTACAGGGGTTCCCTAATGAAAAACTGTTTTTT. This gives the protein CASRVQGFPNEKLFF.

The chain uses TRBV27 and TRBJ2-7; D is possibly TRBD1 (6 bases). Trimming removed 8 bases at V and 3 bases at J, with 17 bases between. The CDR3 runs to 14 residues. CDR1 and CDR2 (germline): MNHEY, SMNVEV (reference sequence). The CDR3 DNA is TGTGCCAGCCGACGCCAGGGGTTGGGCTACGAGCAGTACTTC. It is translated as CASRRQGLGYEQYF.

The rearrangement links TRBV5-8 to TRBJ2-5; D possibly corresponds to TRBD1 (6 bases). Trimming stripped 3 bases from V and 5 bases from J, with 11 bases between. Per the germline V gene, CDR1 is SGHTS and CDR2 is YDEGEE. The CDR3 is 13 residues long. CDR3 protein: CASSYRVAETQYF. The CDR3, as DNA: TGTGCCAGCAGCTACAGGGTTGCGGAGACCCAGTACTTC. Looking up the rest from reference TRBV5-8 and TRBJ2-5 gives the full variable domain: EAGVTQSPTHLIKTRGQQATLRCSPISGHTSVYWYQQALGLGLQFLLWYDEGEERNRGNFPPRFSGRQFPNYSSELNVNALELEDSALYLCASSYRVAETQYFGPGTRLLVL.

The chain links TRBV5-6 to TRBJ1-3; TRBD1 matches at 12 bases. Germline CDR1 SGHDT, CDR2 YYEEEE. Trimming at V came to 7 bases and at J to 3 bases, leaving 2 bases not matched to a gene. The CDR3 extends over 14 amino acids. CDR3 in amino acids: CASRDRGHGNTIYF. CDR3 nucleotides: TGTGCCAGCCGGGACAGGGGGCATGGAAACACCATATATTTT.

This chain links TRBV6-4 with TRBJ2-1, with TRBD2 identical over 10 bases. Germline lookup yields CDR1 MRHNA and CDR2 SNTAGT. The CDR3 runs to 19 residues. Trimming at V came to 3 bases and at J to 5 bases, leaving 16 bases not matched to a gene. CDR3 DNA sequence: TGTGCCAGCAGTGAGGGGGCTAGCGGGAGTTCAAGTCCCAACAATGAGCAGTTCTTC. Translation gives CASSEGASGSSSPNNEQFF.

V usage is TRBV5-6 and J usage is TRBJ1-5, with D maybe TRBD1 (5 bases). Trimming stripped 3 bases from V and 0 bases from J, with 13 bases between. Germline V gene lookup returns CDR1 SGHDT and CDR2 YYEEEE. This CDR3 comprises 16 residues. For the CDR3, the DNA is TGTGCCAGCAGCTATTCCCGGGGGAATAGCAATCAGCCCCAGCATTTT. It is translated as CASSYSRGNSNQPQHF.

The chain is built from TRBV7-8 and TRBJ2-5, with D unresolved. This CDR3 region has 11 residues. Trimming took off 2 bases at V and 5 bases at J, with 3 bases between the two ends. Germline CDR1 SGHVS, CDR2 FQNEAQ. The CDR3 sequence is CASSLSETQYF. The CDR3 nucleotides are TGTGCCAGCAGCTTATCGGAGACCCAGTACTTC.

The chain combines TRBV29-1 with TRBJ1-2; TRBD1 is a possible D gene (5 bases). The V and J ends lost 4 bases and 6 bases respectively, with 15 bases between them. The CDR3 consists of 13 residues. The V gene's germline CDR1 is SQVTM and CDR2 ANQGSEA. CDR3 protein: CSVGDQTSNGYTF. CDR3 bases: TGCAGCGTTGGGGACCAAACGTCAAATGGCTACACCTTC.

This CDR3 is CASKPGTGTTEAFF. The CDR3 DNA is TGTGCCAGCAAACCCGGGACAGGGACCACTGAAGCTTTCTTT. V is TRBV6-5 and J is TRBJ1-1; TRBD1 matches 9 bases. J was trimmed by 4 bases and V by 7 bases; bases with no gene match: 7. The V gene's germline CDR1 is MNHEY and CDR2 SVGAGI. This CDR3 contains 14 residues.

This clone was found once. The rearrangement uses TRBV7-3 and TRBJ2-5, with a weak D call TRBD2 (5 bases). This CDR3 is 15 amino acids long. The germline V and J ends were trimmed by 5 bases and 4 bases, with 17 bases remaining between them. Germline loops: CDR1 SGHTA, CDR2 FQGTGA. CDR3 nucleotide sequence: TGTGCCAGCAGCCGATCGGGGAGCGCGGCAGAGACCCAGTACTTC. This encodes CASSRSGSAAETQYF.

The chain is built from TRBV28 and TRBJ1-2, with 7 bases aligning to TRBD1. V lost 5 bases, J lost 7 bases, and 10 bases stayed unmatched. Looked up from germline, CDR1 is MDHEN and CDR2 is SYDVKM. There are 14 residues in the CDR3. The CDR3 loop reads CASSPHDRVAGYTF. The DNA for the CDR3 is TGTGCCAGCAGTCCCCACGACAGGGTCGCTGGCTACACCTTC.

A remark on this clone: The junction departs from germline at one end; a sequencing error may be responsible. This sequence joins TRBV10-3 and TRBJ2-2, with 7 bases lining up with TRBD1. The CDR3 covers 15 residues. Per the germline V gene, CDR1 is ENHRY and CDR2 is SYGVKD. CDR3 amino acids: CAITETGSNTGELFF. The CDR3 nucleotides are TGTGCCATCACTGAGACAGGGTCGAACACCGGGGAGCTGTTTTTT.

The count of this clone is one. J is TRBJ2-7 and V is TRBV25-1; D gene unclear. The CDR3 totals 13 residues. Germline CDR1 and CDR2: MGHDK and SYGVNS. V gave up 4 bases and J gave up 0 bases, with 7 bases separating them. The CDR3 protein is CASSGVNSYEQYF. The CDR3 DNA reads TGTGCCAGCAGTGGAGTCAACTCCTACGAGCAGTACTTC.

This chain connects TRBV7-2 to TRBJ1-1; 8 positions agree with TRBD1. With V trimmed by 6 bases and J by 3 bases, 6 bases remained unmatched. CDR1 is SGHTA and CDR2 is FQGNSA in the germline V gene. The length of the CDR3 is 14 residues. The CDR3 sequence: CASRPQGADTEAFF. CDR3 DNA sequence: TGTGCCAGCAGACCTCAGGGGGCAGACACTGAAGCTTTCTTT.

The rearrangement links TRBV4-2 to TRBJ1-4, with TRBD1 matching 7 bases. The V and J ends lost 1 base and 4 bases, in that order; junction bases with no gene match: 3. Looked up from germline, CDR1 is LGHNA and CDR2 is YNFKEQ. CDR3 length: 15 amino acids. The DNA for the CDR3 is TGTGCCAGCAGCCAAGTGGGACAGATTAATGAAAAACTGTTTTTT. It encodes CASSQVGQINEKLFF.

The chain links TRBV6-1 to TRBJ2-6; D gene ambiguous. Germline V gives CDR1 MNHNS, CDR2 SASEGT. The CDR3 runs to 15 residues. The V end lost 2 bases, the J end lost 1 base, and 6 bases lay between the germline ends. The CDR3 nucleotides read TGTGCCAGCAGTGAACGGTGGTCTGGGGCCAACGTCCTGACTTTC. Its protein product is CASSERWSGANVLTF.